This T cell receptor (beta chain) originates from a study of shared clonotypes between healthy human individuals. The germline gives CDR1 SEHNR, CDR2 FQNEAQ (reference sequence). V was clipped by 8 bases and J by 6 bases; unmatched bases: 3. The CDR3 length is 13 residues. Some clones are missing from TCRdb's copy, which holds only in-frame ones; the method was immunoSEQ multiplex PCR. The sample includes hundreds of thousands of clones, roughly 92% seen only once; the top ten take approximately 25%. CD45RO-negative CD8 cells positively selected for CCR7 made up the naive population, which excluded terminally differentiated effector memory CD45RA+ cells.

This sequence joins TRBV7-9 and TRBJ2-1; 11 positions match TRBD2. The sequence came from a man aged 25 to 45 in good health. Sequencing used naive CD8+ T cells sorted from blood. CDR3 nucleotides: TGTGCCAGCCTTAGCGGGAGGGGCAATGAGCAGTTCTTC. It encodes CASLSGRGNEQFF.